This TCR beta chain was captured in a study of T cell responses to AZD1222 COVID-19 vaccine. Notes on the study in general: Only after the peak T cell response were repertoires sampled. Donors skewed white British and female; clonal diversity was possibly underestimated. A rise in Spike-specific TCR breadth and depth followed two AZD1222 doses.

Only in-frame clones appear in the TCRdb table, and some are missing; sequencing was by immunoSEQ multiplex PCR. The sample contains about 100,000 clones, about 93% of which appear only once. The CDR3 is made up of 12 amino acids. Germline V gene data show CDR1 as SGHNT and CDR2 as YYREEE (reference sequence). Trimming stripped 3 bases from V and 2 bases from J, with 6 bases between. A note on this clone: Antigen: not known.

This specimen consisted of peripheral blood, obtained on day 0 of AZD1222 vaccination. The TCR was taken from an adult in good health. The J gene is TRBJ2-7, the V gene TRBV5-4; D unclear. The CDR3 is CASSYFPYEQYF. DNA of the CDR3: TGTGCCAGCAGCTATTTTCCCTACGAGCAGTACTTC.